This T cell receptor (beta chain) derives from a study of cytomegalovirus exposure and HLA in healthy donors. The PCR had 60 Vbeta and 13 Jbeta primers. Data came from immunoSEQ multiplex PCR; TCRdb stores just in-frame clones and leaves some out. This sample has 200,000 or so clones, with around 64% found just once. This clone came up once. The V gene end was trimmed by 6 bases and the J gene end by 7 bases; junction bases not matched to a gene: 6. This CDR3 contains 13 residues. Germline V gene data show CDR1 as MNHEY and CDR2 as SVGAGI. V usage is TRBV6-5 and J usage is TRBJ1-2; the match to TRBD1 covers 9 bases. Material for sequencing was PBMCs. This TCR was sampled from a middle-aged man in good health and CMV-seropositive. The chain's CDR3 is CASSKGQGVGYTF. DNA for the CDR3: TGTGCCAGCAGCAAGGGACAGGGTGTTGGCTACACCTTC.